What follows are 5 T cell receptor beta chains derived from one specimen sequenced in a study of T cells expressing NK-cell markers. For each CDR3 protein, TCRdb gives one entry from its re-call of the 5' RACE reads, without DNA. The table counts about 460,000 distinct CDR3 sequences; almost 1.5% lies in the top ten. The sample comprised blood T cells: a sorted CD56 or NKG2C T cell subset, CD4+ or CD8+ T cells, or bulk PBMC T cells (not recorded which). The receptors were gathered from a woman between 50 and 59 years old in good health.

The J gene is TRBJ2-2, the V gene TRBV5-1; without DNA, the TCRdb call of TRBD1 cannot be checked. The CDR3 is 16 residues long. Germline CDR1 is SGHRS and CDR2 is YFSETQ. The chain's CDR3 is CASRLTGDHRTGELFF. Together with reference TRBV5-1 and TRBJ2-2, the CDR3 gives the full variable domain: KAGVTQTPRYLIKTRGQQVTLSCSPISGHRSVSWYQQTPGQGLQFLFEYFSETQRNKGNFPGRFSGRQFSNSRSEMNVSTLELGDSALYLCASRLTGDHRTGELFFGEGSRLTVL.

The CDR3 loop reads CASSLARARKETQYF. The V gene is TRBV7-9, the J gene TRBJ2-5; TCRdb names TRBD2, which stays unverified in the absence of DNA. CDR3 length equals 15 residues. Germline loops: CDR1 SEHNR, CDR2 FQNEAQ (reference sequence).

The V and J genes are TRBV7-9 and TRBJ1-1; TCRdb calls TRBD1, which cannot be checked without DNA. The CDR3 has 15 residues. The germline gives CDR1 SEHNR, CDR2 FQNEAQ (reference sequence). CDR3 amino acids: CASSYARTPNTEAFF.

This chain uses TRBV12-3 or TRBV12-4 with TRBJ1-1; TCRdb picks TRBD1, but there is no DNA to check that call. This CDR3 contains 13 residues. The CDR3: CASKPRQGTEAFF.

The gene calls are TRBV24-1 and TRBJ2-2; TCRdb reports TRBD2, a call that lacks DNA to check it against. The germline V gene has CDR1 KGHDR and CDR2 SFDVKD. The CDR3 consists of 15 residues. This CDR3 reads CATSGSGRGTGELFF.